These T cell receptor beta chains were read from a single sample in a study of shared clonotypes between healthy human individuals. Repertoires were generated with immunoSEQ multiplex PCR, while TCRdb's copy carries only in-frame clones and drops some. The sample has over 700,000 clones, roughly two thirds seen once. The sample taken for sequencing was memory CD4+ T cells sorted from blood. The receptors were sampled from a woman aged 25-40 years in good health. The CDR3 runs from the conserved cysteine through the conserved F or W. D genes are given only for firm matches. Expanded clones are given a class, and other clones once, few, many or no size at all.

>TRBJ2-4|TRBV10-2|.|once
TGCGCCAGCAGTGATATGGCTTACGCCAAAAACATTCAGTACTTC
CASSDMAYAKNIQYF
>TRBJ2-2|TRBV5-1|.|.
TGCGCCAGCAGGGGAGCCGACACCGGGGAGCTGTTTTTT
CASRGADTGELFF
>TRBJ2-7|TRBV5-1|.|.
TGCGCCAGCAGCCGGACATATACGACCTACGAGCAGTACTTC
CASSRTYTTYEQYF
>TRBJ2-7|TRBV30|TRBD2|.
TGTGCCTGGAGTGCCCTGGGACTAGCGGGAGGATCCGAGCAGTACTTC
CAWSALGLAGGSEQYF
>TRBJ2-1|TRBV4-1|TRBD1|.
TGCGCCAGCAGCCGGGCTACCGGGACAGGGTTCGACAATGAGCAGTTCTTC
CASSRATGTGFDNEQFF
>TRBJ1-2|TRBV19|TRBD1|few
TGTGCCAGTAGTATAGCTGGGACAGGGGCATCTGGCTACACCTTC
CASSIAGTGASGYTF
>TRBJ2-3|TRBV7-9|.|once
TGTGCCAGCAGCTTAGCACGGCAGGGGAAACGCACAGATACGCAGTATTTT
CASSLARQGKRTDTQYF
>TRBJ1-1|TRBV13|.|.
TGTGCCAGCAGCCCCCGCCGGGGCACTGAAGCTTTCTTT
CASSPRRGTEAFF
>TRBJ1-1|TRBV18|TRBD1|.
TGTGCCAGCTCATCCCGCTCAGGGGGCACTGAAGCTTTCTTT
CASSSRSGGTEAFF
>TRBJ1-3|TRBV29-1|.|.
TGCAGCGTCAACCTTCTTGATGGAAACACCATATATTTT
CSVNLLDGNTIYF
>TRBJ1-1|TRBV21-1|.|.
TGTGCCACCCAGTTGGGGAAGATCACTGAAGCTTTCTTT
CATQLGKITEAFF
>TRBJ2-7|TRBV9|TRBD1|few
TGTGCCAGCAGTGCCGAAACCGGGACAGGGAGCGACGAGCAGTACTTC
CASSAETGTGSDEQYF
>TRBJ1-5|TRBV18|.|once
TGTGCCAGCTCACCGTCGCGGCAGGAGAATCAGCCCCAGCATTTT
CASSPSRQENQPQHF
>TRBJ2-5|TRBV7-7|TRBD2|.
TGTGCCAGCAGCTCCCAACTAGCGGGATCCCAAGAGACCCAGTACTTC
CASSSQLAGSQETQYF
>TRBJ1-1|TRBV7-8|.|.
TGTGCCAGCAGCTCCCAGGGCAGGGCGGGCACTGAAGCTTTCTTT
CASSSQGRAGTEAFF
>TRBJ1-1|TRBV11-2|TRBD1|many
TGTGCCAGCAGCTTAGAGGGACAGGCGATGAACACTGAAGCTTTCTTT
CASSLEGQAMNTEAFF
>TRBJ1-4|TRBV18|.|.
TGTGCCAGCTCAGAGACTGGGGAGAAGGACGAAAAACTGTTTTTT
CASSETGEKDEKLFF
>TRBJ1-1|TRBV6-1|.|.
TGTGCCAGCAAGGGGCAAGAGAACACTGAAGCTTTCTTT
CASKGQENTEAFF
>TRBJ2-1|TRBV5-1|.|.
TGCGCCAGCAGCTTCCGGGACGCAGAACGCTCCTACAATGAGCAGTTCTTC
CASSFRDAERSYNEQFF
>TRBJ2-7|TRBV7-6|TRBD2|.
TGTGCCAGCAGCGACCGACTAGCGGGCACGCCGGGCGGGCAGTACTTC
CASSDRLAGTPGGQYF
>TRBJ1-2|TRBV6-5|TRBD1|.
TGTGCCAGCAGGGCGACAGGGCAAAACTATGGCTACACCTTC
CASRATGQNYGYTF
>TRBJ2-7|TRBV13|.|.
TGTGCCAGCAGCATGGGACGGCCTTTAAATGAGCAGTACTTC
CASSMGRPLNEQYF
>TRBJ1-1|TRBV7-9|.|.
TGTGCCAGCAGCTCAGAGCTACAAGCTTTCTTT
CASSSELQAFF
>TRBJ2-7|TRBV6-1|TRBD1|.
TGTGCCAGCAACTTCGGGGACAGGGCCCACGAGCAGTACTTC
CASNFGDRAHEQYF
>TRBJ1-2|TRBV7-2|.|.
TGTGCCAGCAGCAGCGAGAGCCATGGCTACACCTTC
CASSSESHGYTF
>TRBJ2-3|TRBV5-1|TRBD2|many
TGCGCCAGCAGCATGGGACTAGCGGGAGGGTTCACAGATACGCAGTATTTT
CASSMGLAGGFTDTQYF
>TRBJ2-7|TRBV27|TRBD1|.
TGTGCCAGCAGCCAAACACGACAGGGGCACGAGCAGTACTTC
CASSQTRQGHEQYF
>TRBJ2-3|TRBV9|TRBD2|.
TGTGCCAGCAGCCGGGCGGGAGAGCCAGATACGCAGTATTTT
CASSRAGEPDTQYF
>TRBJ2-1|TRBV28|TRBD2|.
TGTGCCAGCAGTACGGGAGGGGCCTCCTACAATGAGCAGTTCTTC
CASSTGGASYNEQFF
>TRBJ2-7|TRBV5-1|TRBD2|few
TGCGCCAGCAGCATAGGAGCGGGAGACTACGAGCAGTACTTC
CASSIGAGDYEQYF
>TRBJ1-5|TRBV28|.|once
TGTGCCAGCAGTACCTCGGGACTCCGCCAGGGCAATCAGCCCCAGCATTTT
CASSTSGLRQGNQPQHF
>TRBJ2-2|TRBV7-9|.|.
TGTGCCAGCAGCTTAGCACGGGGAGGTAACACCGGGGAGCTGTTTTTT
CASSLARGGNTGELFF
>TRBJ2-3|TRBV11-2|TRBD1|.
TGTGCCAGCAGCTTAGGGGGACAGGGTGTCAGGAATACGCAGTATTTT
CASSLGGQGVRNTQYF
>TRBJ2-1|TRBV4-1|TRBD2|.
TGCGCCAGCAGCCGGCAAGCGGGAGATCACAATGAGCAGTTCTTC
CASSRQAGDHNEQFF